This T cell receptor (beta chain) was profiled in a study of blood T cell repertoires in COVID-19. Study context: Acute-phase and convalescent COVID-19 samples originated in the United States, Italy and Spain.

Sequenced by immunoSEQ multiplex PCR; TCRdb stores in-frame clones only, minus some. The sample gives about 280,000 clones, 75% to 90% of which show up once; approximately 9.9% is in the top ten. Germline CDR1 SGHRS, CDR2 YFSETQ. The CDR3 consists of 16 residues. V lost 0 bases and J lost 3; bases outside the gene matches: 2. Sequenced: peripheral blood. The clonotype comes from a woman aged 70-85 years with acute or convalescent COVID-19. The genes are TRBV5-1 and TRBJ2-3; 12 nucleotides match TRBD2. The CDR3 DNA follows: TGCGCCAGCAGCTTGGGGACTAGCGGGGTGACAGATACGCAGTATTTT. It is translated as CASSLGTSGVTDTQYF.